The 13 T cell receptor beta chains reported below all come from one sample, sequenced in a study of Graves' ophthalmopathy and Graves' hyperthyroidism. From RNA, the CDR3 regions of TCR beta chains were amplified and sequenced. Following a first-round RT-PCR that used HTBI primers, a second-round multiplex PCR was carried out. From the multiplex PCR reads, TCRdb called clonotypes with MiXCR, one entry per CDR3 protein. The data show about 740,000 distinct CDR3 sequences, with 35% to 50% seen just once and 44% held by the top ten. Sequencing was done on a sample of peripheral blood. These receptor sequences come from an adult man with Graves' ophthalmopathy.

The V and J genes are TRBV15 and TRBJ2-3; D gene ambiguous. CDR1 is LNHNV and CDR2 is YYDKDF in the germline V gene (reference sequence). The length of the CDR3 is 14 residues. Trimming pared 0 bases from V and 5 bases from J, leaving 9 bases between. CDR3 DNA sequence: TGTGCCACCAGCAGAGAGACCGTAAGAGATACGCAGTATTTT. Translating gives CATSRETVRDTQYF.

The gene calls are TRBV24-1 and TRBJ1-2, with 9 bases matching TRBD1. Trimming took 7 bases from V and 1 from J; bases not matched to a gene: 9. The CDR3 is made up of 16 amino acids. In germline, CDR1 is KGHDR, CDR2 SFDVKD. CDR3 loop: CATSHYETGGNYGYTF. Here the CDR3 DNA reads TGTGCCACCAGCCATTACGAGACAGGGGGTAACTATGGCTACACCTTC.

The genes are TRBV5-4 and TRBJ1-4; D remains ambiguous. The ends were cut back, 4 bases at V and 8 bases at J, with 9 bases in the middle. The length of the CDR3 is 12 residues. In germline, CDR1 is SGHNT, CDR2 YYREEE (reference sequence). The chain's CDR3 is CASSADREKLFF. In DNA, the CDR3 is TGTGCCAGCAGCGCGGATAGGGAAAAACTGTTTTTT.

This clonotype was counted many times. The V and J genes are TRBV12-3 or TRBV12-4 and TRBJ1-6; D gene unclear. This CDR3 is 14 amino acids long. The germline V and J ends were trimmed by 4 bases and 4 bases, with 8 bases remaining between them. CDR3 sequence (DNA): TGTGCCAGCAGTTCCTGGGATTATAATTCACCCCTCCACTTT. Encoded protein: CASSSWDYNSPLHF.

A note on this clonotype: It may be a read error: a sequence one base away is much more abundant. This chain links TRBV29-1 with TRBJ2-7, with D possibly matching TRBD1 (6 bases). The CDR3 totals 15 residues. V shed 0 bases and J shed 5 bases, with 17 bases lying between them. The germline V gene has CDR1 SQVTM and CDR2 ANQGSEA. CDR3 sequence reads: CSVEDPEQGVDEQYF. The CDR3 region has the DNA TGCAGCGTTGAAGATCCAGAACAGGGAGTCGACGAGCAGTACTTC.

The chain combines TRBV20-1 with TRBJ1-6; no reliable D call. The V end was cut by 0 bases, the J end by 6 bases, with 15 bases between. The CDR3 sequence is 16 residues long. CDR1 and CDR2 (germline): DFQATT, SNEGSKA (reference sequence). In DNA, the CDR3 is TGCAGTGCTAGAGATCGGACCAGTGGTGCTAATTCACCCCTCCACTTT. Amino acid sequence: CSARDRTSGANSPLHF.

Only a few counts were recorded for this clonotype. This sequence joins TRBV24-1 and TRBJ2-7; possibly TRBD1 for D (6 bases). The V end was cut by 1 base, the J end by 5 bases, with 23 bases between. CDR3 length: 18 amino acids. The V gene's germline CDR1 is KGHDR and CDR2 SFDVKD. Written as DNA, the CDR3 is TGTGCCACCAGTGATTTTCCCCCCGATGAACAGGGTTCGGACGAGCAGTACTTC. Residues: CATSDFPPDEQGSDEQYF.

The chain is built from TRBV24-1 and TRBJ1-5; 7 nucleotides agree with TRBD1. The CDR3 covers 15 residues. CDR1 and CDR2 from the germline V gene are KGHDR and SFDVKD. Unmatched junction bases numbered 7, after V lost 7 bases and J lost 2 bases. The CDR3 sequence is CATSRQGGGNQPQHF. In DNA form, the CDR3 reads TGTGCCACCAGCAGGCAAGGGGGCGGCAATCAGCCCCAGCATTTT.

V gene TRBV19 combines with J gene TRBJ2-7; D is unclear. V shed 3 bases and J shed 7 bases, with 13 bases lying between them. This CDR3 has 13 amino acids. CDR1 and CDR2 from the germline V gene are LNHDA and SQIVND (reference sequence). The CDR3 is CASSIRSTGEQYF. CDR3 coding DNA: TGTGCCAGTAGTATTCGTTCTACCGGGGAGCAGTACTTC.

The chain recombines TRBV19 with TRBJ1-5; D is ambiguous. The CDR3 loop spans 14 amino acids. V shed 7 bases and J shed 4 bases, with 14 bases lying between them. Germline V gene data show CDR1 as LNHDA and CDR2 as SQIVND (reference sequence). CDR3 region: CASTDWQSNQPQHF. Here the CDR3 DNA reads TGTGCCAGTACCGACTGGCAGTCAAATCAGCCCCAGCATTTT. The whole variable domain, filled in from reference TRBV19 and TRBJ1-5, reads DGGITQSPKYLFRKEGQNVTLSCEQNLNHDAMYWYRQDPGQGLRLIYYSQIVNDFQKGDIAEGYSVSREKKESFPLTVTSAQKNPTAFYLCASTDWQSNQPQHFGDGTRLSIL.

In this sample, this clonotype turned up a few times. V and J are TRBV2 and TRBJ1-1, with TRBD1 matching 7 bases. The CDR3 spans 15 residues. Per germline, CDR1 SNHLY and CDR2 FYNNEI. V shed 7 bases, J shed 5 bases, and the junction held 13 bases outside the gene matches. The CDR3 nucleotides are TGTGCCAGCACCGGGAGGGGCAGGGGGAGTACTGAAGCTTTCTTT. Its protein is CASTGRGRGSTEAFF.

The rearrangement links TRBV19 to TRBJ2-5; D gene unclear. Trimming took 1 base from V and 3 from J, leaving 12 bases between them. The CDR3 length is 15 residues. Germline CDR1 is LNHDA and CDR2 is SQIVND (reference sequence). CDR3 sequence (DNA): TGTGCCAGTAGTATAGCGGCCCTCGGCAAAGAGACCCAGTACTTC. Translated, it gives CASSIAALGKETQYF.

The sample holds a few counts of this clonotype. The genes are TRBV15 and TRBJ1-6; D may be TRBD1 (5 bases). CDR1 LNHNV and CDR2 YYDKDF come from the germline V gene (reference sequence). The CDR3 loop spans 16 amino acids. V was cut by 1 base and J by 0 bases, with 7 bases left in between. The CDR3 sequence: CATSRGQSSYNSPLHF. The DNA for the CDR3 is TGTGCCACCAGCAGAGGACAGAGCTCCTATAATTCACCCCTCCACTTT.